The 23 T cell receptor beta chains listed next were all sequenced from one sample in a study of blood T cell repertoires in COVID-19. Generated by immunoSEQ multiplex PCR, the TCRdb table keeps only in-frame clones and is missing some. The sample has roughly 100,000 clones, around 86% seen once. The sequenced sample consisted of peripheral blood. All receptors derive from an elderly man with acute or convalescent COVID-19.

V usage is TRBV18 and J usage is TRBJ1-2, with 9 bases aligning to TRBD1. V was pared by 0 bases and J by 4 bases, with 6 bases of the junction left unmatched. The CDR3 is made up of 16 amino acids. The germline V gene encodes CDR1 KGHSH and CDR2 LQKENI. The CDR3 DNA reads TGTGCCAGCTCACCACCGTGGGACAGGGAGGGCTATGGCTACACCTTC. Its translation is CASSPPWDREGYGYTF.

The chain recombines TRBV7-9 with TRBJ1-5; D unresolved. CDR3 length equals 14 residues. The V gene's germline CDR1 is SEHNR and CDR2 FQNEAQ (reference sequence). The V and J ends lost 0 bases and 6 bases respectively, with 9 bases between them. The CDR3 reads CASSLAGWAQPQHF. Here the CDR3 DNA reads TGTGCCAGCAGCTTAGCTGGGTGGGCTCAGCCCCAGCATTTT.

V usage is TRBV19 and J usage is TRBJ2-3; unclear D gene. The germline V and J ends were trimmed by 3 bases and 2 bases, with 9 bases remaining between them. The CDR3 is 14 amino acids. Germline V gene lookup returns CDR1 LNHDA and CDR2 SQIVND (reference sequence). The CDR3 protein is CASSIGGPTDTQYF. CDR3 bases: TGTGCCAGTAGTATTGGCGGCCCCACAGATACGCAGTATTTT.

The chain's CDR3 is CAISEDRGQGDQPQHF. CDR3 coding DNA: TGTGCCATCAGTGAGGACCGGGGCCAGGGGGATCAGCCCCAGCATTTT. The chain is built from TRBV10-3 and TRBJ1-5; TRBD1 aligns across 7 bases. The J segment lost 5 bases and the V segment lost 2 bases, leaving 9 bases of the junction unmatched. This CDR3 has 16 amino acids. Germline V gene lookup returns CDR1 ENHRY and CDR2 SYGVKD.

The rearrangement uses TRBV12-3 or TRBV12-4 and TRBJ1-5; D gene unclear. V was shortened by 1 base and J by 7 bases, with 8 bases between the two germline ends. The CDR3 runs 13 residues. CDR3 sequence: CASSLEGRQPQHF. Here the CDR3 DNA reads TGTGCCAGCAGTTTAGAAGGGAGGCAGCCCCAGCATTTT.

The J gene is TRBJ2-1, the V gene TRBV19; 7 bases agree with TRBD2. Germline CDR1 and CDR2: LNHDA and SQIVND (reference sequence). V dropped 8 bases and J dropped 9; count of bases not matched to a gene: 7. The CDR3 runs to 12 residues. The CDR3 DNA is TGTGCCAGTCAGCGGGACGAGGTTGAGCAGTTCTTC. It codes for CASQRDEVEQFF.

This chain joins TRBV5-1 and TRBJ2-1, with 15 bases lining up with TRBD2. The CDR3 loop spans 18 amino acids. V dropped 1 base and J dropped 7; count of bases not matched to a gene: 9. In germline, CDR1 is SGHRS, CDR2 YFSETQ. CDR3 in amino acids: CASSLKGLAGGSWNEQFF. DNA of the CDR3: TGCGCCAGCAGCTTGAAGGGACTAGCGGGAGGTAGTTGGAATGAGCAGTTCTTC.

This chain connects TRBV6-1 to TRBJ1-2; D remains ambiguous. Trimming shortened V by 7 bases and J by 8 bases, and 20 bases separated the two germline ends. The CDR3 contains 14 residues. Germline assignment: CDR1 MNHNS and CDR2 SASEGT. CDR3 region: CASTKVESVLGYTF. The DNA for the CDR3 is TGTGCCAGCACCAAAGTGGAGTCGGTCCTGGGCTACACCTTC.

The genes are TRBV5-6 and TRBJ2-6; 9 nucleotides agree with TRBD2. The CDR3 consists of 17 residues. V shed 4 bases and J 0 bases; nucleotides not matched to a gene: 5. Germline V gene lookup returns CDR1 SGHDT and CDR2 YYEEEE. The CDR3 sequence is CASSHLAGNSGANVLTF. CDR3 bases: TGTGCCAGCAGCCACCTAGCGGGGAACTCTGGGGCCAACGTCCTGACTTTC.

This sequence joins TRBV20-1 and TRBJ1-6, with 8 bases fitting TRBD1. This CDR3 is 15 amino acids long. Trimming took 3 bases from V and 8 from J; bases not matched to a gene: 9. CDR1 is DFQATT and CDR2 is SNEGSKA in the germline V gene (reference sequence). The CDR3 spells CSASLTGENDSPLHF. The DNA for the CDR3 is TGCAGTGCTAGTTTGACAGGGGAGAACGATTCACCCCTCCACTTT.

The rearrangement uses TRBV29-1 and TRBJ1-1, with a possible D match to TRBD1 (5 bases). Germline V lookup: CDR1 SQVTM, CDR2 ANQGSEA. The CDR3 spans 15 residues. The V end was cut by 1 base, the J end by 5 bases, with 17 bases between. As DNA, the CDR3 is TGCAGCGTTGAAGGTTGGCAGGGCGTGGGGACTGAAGCTTTCTTT. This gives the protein CSVEGWQGVGTEAFF. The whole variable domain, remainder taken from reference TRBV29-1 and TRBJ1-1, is SAVISQKPSRDICQRGTSLTIQCQVDSQVTMMFWYRQQPGQSLTLIATANQGSEATYESGFVIDKFPISRPNLTFSTLTVSNMSPEDSSIYLCSVEGWQGVGTEAFFGQGTRLTVV.

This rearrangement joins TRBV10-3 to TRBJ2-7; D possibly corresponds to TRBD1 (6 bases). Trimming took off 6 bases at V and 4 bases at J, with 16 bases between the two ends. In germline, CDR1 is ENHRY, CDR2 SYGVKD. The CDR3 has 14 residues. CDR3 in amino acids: CAIRTKGQNYEQYF. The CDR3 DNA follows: TGTGCCATCAGGACGAAAGGACAGAATTACGAGCAGTACTTC.

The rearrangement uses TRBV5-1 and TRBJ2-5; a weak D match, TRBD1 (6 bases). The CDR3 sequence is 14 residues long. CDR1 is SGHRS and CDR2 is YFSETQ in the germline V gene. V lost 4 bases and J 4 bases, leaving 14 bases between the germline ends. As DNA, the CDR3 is TGCGCCAGCAGCCCACAGGGACCCGGAGAGACCCAGTACTTC. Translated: CASSPQGPGETQYF.

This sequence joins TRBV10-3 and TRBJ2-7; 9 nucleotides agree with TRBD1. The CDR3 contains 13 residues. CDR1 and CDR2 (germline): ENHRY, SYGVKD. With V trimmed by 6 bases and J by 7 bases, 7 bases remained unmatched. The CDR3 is CAISSGQGLEQYF. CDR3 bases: TGTGCCATCAGCTCGGGACAGGGCCTTGAGCAGTACTTC.

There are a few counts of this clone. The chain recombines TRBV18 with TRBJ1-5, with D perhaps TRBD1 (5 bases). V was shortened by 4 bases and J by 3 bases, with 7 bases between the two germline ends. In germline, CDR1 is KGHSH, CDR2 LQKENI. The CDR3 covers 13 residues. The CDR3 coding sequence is TGTGCCAGCTCACTTGGACACAATCAGCCCCAGCATTTT. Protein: CASSLGHNQPQHF.

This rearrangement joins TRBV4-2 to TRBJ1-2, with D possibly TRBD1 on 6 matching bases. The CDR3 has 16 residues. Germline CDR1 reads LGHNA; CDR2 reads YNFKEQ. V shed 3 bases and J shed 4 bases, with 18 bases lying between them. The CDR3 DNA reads TGTGCCAGCAGCCATTACACAGGGAGAGGAGGCTATGGCTACACCTTC. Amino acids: CASSHYTGRGGYGYTF.

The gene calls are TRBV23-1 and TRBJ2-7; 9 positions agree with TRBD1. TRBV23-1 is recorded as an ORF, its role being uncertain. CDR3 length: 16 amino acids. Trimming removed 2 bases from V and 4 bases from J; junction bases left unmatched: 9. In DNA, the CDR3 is TGCGCCAGCAGTCAACAATGGGACAGGGTCAAGTACGAGCAGTACTTC. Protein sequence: CASSQQWDRVKYEQYF.

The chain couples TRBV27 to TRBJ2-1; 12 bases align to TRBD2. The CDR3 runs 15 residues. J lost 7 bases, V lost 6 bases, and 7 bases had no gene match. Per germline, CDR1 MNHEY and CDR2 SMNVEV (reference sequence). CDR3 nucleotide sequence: TGTGCCAGCAGGGAACTAGCGGGAGGAGTTAATGAGCAGTTCTTC. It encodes CASRELAGGVNEQFF.

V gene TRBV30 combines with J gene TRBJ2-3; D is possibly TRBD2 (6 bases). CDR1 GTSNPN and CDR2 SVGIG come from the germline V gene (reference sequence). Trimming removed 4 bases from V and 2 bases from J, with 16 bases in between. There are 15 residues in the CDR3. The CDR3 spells CAWTAEGGVTDTQYF. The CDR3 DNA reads TGTGCCTGGACAGCGGAGGGTGGGGTCACAGATACGCAGTATTTT. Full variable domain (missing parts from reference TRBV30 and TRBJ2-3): SQTIHQWPATLVQPVGSPLSLECTVEGTSNPNLYWYRQAAGRGLQLLFYSVGIGQISSEVPQNLSASRPQDRQFILSSKKLLLSDSGFYLCAWTAEGGVTDTQYFGPGTRLTVL.

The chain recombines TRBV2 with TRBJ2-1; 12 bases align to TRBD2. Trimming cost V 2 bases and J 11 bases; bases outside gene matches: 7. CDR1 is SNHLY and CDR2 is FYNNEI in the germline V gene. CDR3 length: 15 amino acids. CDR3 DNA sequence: TGTGCCAGCAGTGAAAGGCTAGCGGGAGGGCAACAGCAGTTCTTC. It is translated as CASSERLAGGQQQFF.

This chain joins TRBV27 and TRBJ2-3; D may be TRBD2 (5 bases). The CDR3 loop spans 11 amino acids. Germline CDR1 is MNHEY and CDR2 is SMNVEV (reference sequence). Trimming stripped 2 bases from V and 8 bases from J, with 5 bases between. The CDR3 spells CASSLEGTQYF. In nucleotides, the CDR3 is TGTGCCAGCAGTTTAGAGGGTACGCAGTATTTT.

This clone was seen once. CDR3: CASTISGTGYEKLFF. The CDR3 nucleotides read TGCGCCAGCACTATCTCCGGGACAGGGTATGAAAAACTGTTTTTT. This sequence joins TRBV5-1 and TRBJ1-4; TRBD1 agrees at 9 bases. Germline-derived CDR1 and CDR2 are SGHRS and YFSETQ. The CDR3 contains 15 residues. V was pared by 6 bases and J by 6 bases, with 9 bases of the junction left unmatched.

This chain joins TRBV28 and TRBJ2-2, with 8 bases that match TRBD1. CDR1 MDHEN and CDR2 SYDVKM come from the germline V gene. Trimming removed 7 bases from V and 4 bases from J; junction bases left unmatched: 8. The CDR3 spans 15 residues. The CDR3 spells CASNLPQGATGELFF. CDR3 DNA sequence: TGTGCCAGCAATCTTCCCCAGGGGGCCACCGGGGAGCTGTTTTTT.